This T cell receptor beta chain was sequenced during a study of technical replicates of blood from a few donors. CDR3 length equals 15 residues. Between the trimmed V and J ends, which lost 1 base and 4 bases, there was a span of 13 bases. From germline, CDR1 is MNHNS and CDR2 SASEGT. Here immunoSEQ multiplex PCR was the method, and the copy in TCRdb shows in-frame clones only, minus some. The sample shows more than 75,000 clones, about 96% of them seen only once. The V gene is TRBV6-1, the J gene TRBJ2-5; D unclear. The TCR sequence derives from a human donor in good health. The source material was T cells isolated from PBMCs. In DNA, the CDR3 is TGTGCCAGCAGTGAAGAACTCGAGATACGAGAGACCCAGTACTTC. Its translation is CASSEELEIRETQYF.